The clone carrying this T cell receptor beta chain was counted at least ten times. This CDR3 is built from 16 residues. Germline V CDR1 and CDR2: LGHNA, YSLEER. V shed 0 bases and J shed 2 bases, with 14 bases lying between them. The data were taken from a study of spatial heterogeneity in lung cancer. TCRdb analysed the 5' RACE reads with MiXCR anew, one entry per CDR3 protein. The data hold 51,000 or so distinct CDR3 sequences, with 6.5% to 7.5% observed a single time. Sample time point: blood at routine non-recurrence follow-up after resection. Sequencing of whole RNA from tumor, nontumor lung or frozen PBMC involved no sorting.

The specimen was PBMCs, collected at follow-up. The sequence came from a female donor with early-stage non-small cell lung cancer. The rearrangement uses TRBV4-3 and TRBJ2-7; D uncertain. DNA of the CDR3: TGCGCCAGCAGCCAAGATCACGACCTTACGGCCTACGAGCAGTACTTC. Translated: CASSQDHDLTAYEQYF.